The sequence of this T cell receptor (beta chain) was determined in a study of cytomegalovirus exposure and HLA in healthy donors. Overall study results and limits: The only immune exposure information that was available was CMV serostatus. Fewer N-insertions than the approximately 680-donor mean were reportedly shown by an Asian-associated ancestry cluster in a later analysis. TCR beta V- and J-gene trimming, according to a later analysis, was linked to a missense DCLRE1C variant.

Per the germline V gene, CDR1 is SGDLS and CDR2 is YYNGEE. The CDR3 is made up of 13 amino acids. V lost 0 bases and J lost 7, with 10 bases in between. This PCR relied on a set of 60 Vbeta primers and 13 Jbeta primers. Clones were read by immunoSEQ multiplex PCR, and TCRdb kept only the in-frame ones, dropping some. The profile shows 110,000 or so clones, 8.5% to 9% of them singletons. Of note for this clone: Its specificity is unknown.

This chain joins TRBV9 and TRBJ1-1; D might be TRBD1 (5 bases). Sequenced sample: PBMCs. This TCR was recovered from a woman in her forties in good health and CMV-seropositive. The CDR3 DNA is TGTGCCAGCAGCGTAGAATGGAGGGGTGAAGCTTTCTTT. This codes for CASSVEWRGEAFF.